The T cell receptor beta chain under discussion was sequenced for a study of blood T cell repertoires in COVID-19. Study-wide context: Some COVID-19 samples were acute and others convalescent; all came from the United States, Italy and Spain. The cDNA or gDNA used as material had been derived from T cells, B-cell-depleted T cells, or PBMCs.

The CDR3 extends over 14 amino acids. With V trimmed by 2 bases and J by 8 bases, 3 bases remained unmatched. Germline CDR1 reads MNHEY; CDR2 reads SVGAGI. Per the original methods: Reference gene primer amplification in the assay estimated nucleated cell counts. Method: immunoSEQ multiplex PCR; TCRdb's copy keeps in-frame clones and lacks some. Clone size and V and J calls were adopted from that table, with D and trimming inferred from the DNA. Of roughly 250,000 clones in the sample, approximately 90% were seen once. This clone was found a few times. This chain joins TRBV6-5 and TRBJ1-4, with TRBD1 matching 9 bases. This TCR derives from a man aged 25 to 40 with acute or convalescent COVID-19. Sequenced sample: peripheral blood. The CDR3: CASSYDRGKEKLFF. The CDR3 nucleotides read TGTGCCAGCAGTTACGACAGGGGGAAGGAAAAACTGTTTTTT.